This T cell receptor (beta chain) was captured in a study of blood T cell repertoires in COVID-19. Study overall: Some COVID-19 samples were acute and others convalescent; all came from the United States, Italy and Spain. Nucleic acid was either cDNA or gDNA, and it came from T cells, B-cell-depleted T cells, or PBMCs.

This CDR3 is built from 14 residues. As processed by the authors: Reference gene primer amplification yielded estimated nucleated cell counts. Repertoires were generated with immunoSEQ multiplex PCR, while TCRdb's copy carries only in-frame clones and drops some. The D gene and trimming were derived from the DNA, and the V and J assignments and clone size from that table. Found here are 150,000 to 200,000 clones, 88% of them singletons; the top ten hold 5% to 6.5%. The sequenced sample was peripheral blood. This clonotype originated in a man aged 35 to 55 with active or convalescent COVID-19. V gene TRBV21-1 combines with J gene TRBJ2-7; the table's D call TRBD1 went unverified against the DNA. TRBV21-1 is a recognized pseudogene. CDR3 loop: CASSGQGEGYEQYF. In DNA form, the CDR3 reads TGTGCCAGCTCTGGACAGGGGGAGGGGTACGAGCAGTACTTC.